Each of the 10 T cell receptor beta chains below was sequenced from the same sample in a study of cytotoxic CD8 clonotypes in ibrutinib-treated CLL. Repertoires were generated with immunoSEQ multiplex PCR, while TCRdb's copy carries only in-frame clones and drops some. The sample holds about 120,000 clones; approximately 56% are singletons and the top ten take more than 35%. The specimen comprised PBMCs, sampled after 24 months of ibrutinib treatment. Source of these receptors: a human donor with chronic lymphocytic leukemia.

In this sample, this clone turned up a few times. The chain combines TRBV4-2 with TRBJ2-7; 7 bases agree with TRBD1. V shed 1 base, J shed 3 bases, and the junction held 3 bases outside the gene matches. Per the germline V gene, CDR1 is LGHNA and CDR2 is YNFKEQ. CDR3 size: 14 residues. CDR3 bases: TGTGCCAGCAGCCAAGGGACAGGCTACTACGAGCAGTACTTC. Its protein is CASSQGTGYYEQYF.

This sequence joins TRBV29-1 and TRBJ2-5; no clear D gene. V gave up 7 bases and J gave up 0 bases, with 9 bases separating them. Germline values: CDR1 SQVTM, CDR2 ANQGSEA. This CDR3 has 12 amino acids. The CDR3 region has the DNA TGCAGCGCTTCGACGGACCAAGAGACCCAGTACTTC. This codes for CSASTDQETQYF.

V and J are TRBV9 and TRBJ1-1, with D perhaps TRBD1 (5 bases). This CDR3 is 15 amino acids long. Trimming left V 4 bases short and J 1 base short, with 14 bases between. In germline, CDR1 is SGDLS, CDR2 YYNGEE. This chain's CDR3 is CASSSTADRNTEAFF. CDR3 nucleotide sequence: TGTGCCAGCAGCTCTACCGCCGACAGGAACACTGAAGCTTTCTTT.

This clone was seen a handful of times. The chain uses TRBV10-3 and TRBJ2-7; 8 bases are shared with TRBD2. J lost 4 bases, V lost 8 bases, and 10 bases had no gene match. Germline V gene data show CDR1 as ENHRY and CDR2 as SYGVKD. The CDR3 is 14 amino acids. Here the CDR3 DNA reads TGTGCCATCTCCCGCAGTAGCGGGGAATACGAGCAGTACTTC. The encoded protein is CAISRSSGEYEQYF.

The rearrangement uses TRBV11-2 and TRBJ2-6; D remains unclear. V was trimmed by 5 bases and J by 4 bases, leaving 12 bases between them. The CDR3 length is 15 residues. The germline V gene has CDR1 SGHAT and CDR2 FQNNGV. CDR3 coding DNA: TGTGCCAGCAGCCCCCCGGAACTCGGGGCCAACGTCCTGACTTTC. As protein: CASSPPELGANVLTF.

This clone has only a few counts. The rearrangement uses TRBV29-1 and TRBJ1-1, with D maybe TRBD1 (6 bases). The germline gives CDR1 SQVTM, CDR2 ANQGSEA. The CDR3 has 11 amino acids. The V and J ends lost 5 bases and 5 bases respectively, with 9 bases between them. The CDR3 here is CSVNRVTEAFF. As DNA, the CDR3 is TGCAGCGTTAACAGGGTTACTGAAGCTTTCTTT.

J is TRBJ1-1 and V is TRBV10-3, with TRBD1 matching 9 bases. The CDR3 loop spans 13 amino acids. V shed 10 bases, J shed 5 bases, and the junction held 8 bases outside the gene matches. Germline CDR1 is ENHRY and CDR2 is SYGVKD. The CDR3 here is CATIGQGNTEAFF. Here the CDR3 DNA reads TGTGCCACCATCGGACAGGGGAATACTGAAGCTTTCTTT.

This sequence joins TRBV5-5 and TRBJ2-7; 7 bases line up with TRBD1. CDR1 and CDR2 (germline): SGHKS, YYEKEE (reference sequence). The CDR3 runs 13 residues. Trimming took 7 bases from V and 2 from J; bases not matched to a gene: 6. The CDR3 loop reads CASGRDRTYEQYF. The CDR3 coding sequence is TGTGCCAGCGGCCGGGACAGAACCTACGAGCAGTACTTC. The full variable domain, with the rest looked up from reference TRBV5-5 and TRBJ2-7, is DAGVTQSPTHLIKTRGQQVTLRCSPISGHKSVSWYQQVLGQGPQFIFQYYEKEERGRGNFPDRFSARQFPNYSSELNVNALLLGDSALYLCASGRDRTYEQYFGPGTRLTVT.

The V gene is TRBV27, the J gene TRBJ1-5; no clear D. This CDR3 has 13 residues. Germline values: CDR1 MNHEY, CDR2 SMNVEV (reference sequence). Trimming cost V 5 bases and J 5 bases, with 10 bases left between them. In DNA, the CDR3 is TGTGCCAGCAGTCCCCCGGTGGATCAGCCCCAGCATTTT. Residues: CASSPPVDQPQHF.

This clone has only a few counts. The chain links TRBV19 to TRBJ1-2; a possible D gene is TRBD1 (5 bases). The germline V gene has CDR1 LNHDA and CDR2 SQIVND (reference sequence). The CDR3 totals 12 residues. The V end lost 7 bases, the J end lost 6 bases, and 12 bases lay between the germline ends. CDR3 coding DNA: TGTGCCAGTAACTCGGGACTCCATGGCTACACCTTC. It is translated as CASNSGLHGYTF.